This T cell receptor beta chain was identified in a study of T cells in Graves' hyperthyroidism and ophthalmopathy. Amplified regions were TCR beta CDR3 sequences from RNA transcripts. Primed by the HTBI set, a first-round RT-PCR was run on the TCR CDR3. Each CDR3 protein is one row after TCRdb ran MiXCR on the multiplex PCR reads. The repertoire holds 200,000 to 250,000 distinct CDR3 sequences, around 17% seen once, with around 28% in the top ten. V was cut by 6 bases and J by 2 bases, with 7 bases left in between. This CDR3 has 12 amino acids. The germline V gene encodes CDR1 MDHEN and CDR2 SYDVKM. This clonotype was found many times.

This TCR was sampled from a woman under 30 with Graves' ophthalmopathy. Sequenced material: blood. The rearrangement joins TRBV28 to TRBJ2-5, with D possibly TRBD1 on 5 matching bases. In DNA form, the CDR3 reads TGTGCCAGCAGGTCAGGGCAAGAGACCCAGTACTTC. Its translation is CASRSGQETQYF.